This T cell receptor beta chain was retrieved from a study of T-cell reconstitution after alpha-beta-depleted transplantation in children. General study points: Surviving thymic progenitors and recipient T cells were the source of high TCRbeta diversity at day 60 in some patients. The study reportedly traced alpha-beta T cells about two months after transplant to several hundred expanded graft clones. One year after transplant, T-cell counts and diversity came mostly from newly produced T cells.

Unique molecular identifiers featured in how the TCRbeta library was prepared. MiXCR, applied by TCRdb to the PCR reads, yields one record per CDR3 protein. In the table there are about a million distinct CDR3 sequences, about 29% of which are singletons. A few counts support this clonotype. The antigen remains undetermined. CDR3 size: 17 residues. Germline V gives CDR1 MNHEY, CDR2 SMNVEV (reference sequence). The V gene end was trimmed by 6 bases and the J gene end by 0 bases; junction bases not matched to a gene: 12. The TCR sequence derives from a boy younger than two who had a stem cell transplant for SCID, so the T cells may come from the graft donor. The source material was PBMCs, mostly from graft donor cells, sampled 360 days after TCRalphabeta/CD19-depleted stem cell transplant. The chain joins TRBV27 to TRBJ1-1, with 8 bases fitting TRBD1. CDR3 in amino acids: CASRFTTGVMVNTEAFF. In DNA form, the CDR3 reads TGTGCCAGCAGATTCACGACAGGGGTAATGGTGAACACTGAAGCTTTCTTT.